Each of the 7 T cell receptor beta chains below was sequenced from the same sample in a study of technical replicates of blood from a handful of donors. TCRdb keeps only in-frame clones here, not all; method: immunoSEQ multiplex PCR. The table has 65,000 to 85,000 clones, 96% seen once. The sequencing input was T cells isolated from PBMCs. The receptors shown here come from a human donor in good health.

This chain joins TRBV10-2 and TRBJ1-5; no clear D gene. Between the trimmed V and J ends, which lost 2 bases and 4 bases, there was a span of 6 bases. This CDR3 has 13 residues. Germline CDR1 reads WSHSY; CDR2 reads SAAADI. CDR3 sequence: CASSERGNQPQHF. The CDR3 nucleotides read TGCGCCAGCAGTGAGCGGGGTAATCAGCCCCAGCATTTT.

This clone was seen only once. The chain combines TRBV6-1 with TRBJ1-1; tentative D call: TRBD1 (5 bases). V gave up 0 bases and J gave up 5 bases, with 13 bases separating them. The CDR3 loop spans 15 amino acids. Germline V gene data show CDR1 as MNHNS and CDR2 as SASEGT. The DNA of the CDR3 is TGTGCCAGCAGTGAAGCCCCCAGGGCGGGAACTGAAGCTTTCTTT. Its translation is CASSEAPRAGTEAFF.

V gene TRBV2 combines with J gene TRBJ2-4; weak D call: TRBD2 (7 bases). The V gene's germline CDR1 is SNHLY and CDR2 FYNNEI. V dropped 7 bases and J dropped 3 bases, with 16 bases sitting between them. The CDR3 consists of 15 residues. DNA for the CDR3: TGTGCCAGCAAAGGGGGGGGGCATGGCAAAAACATTCAGTACTTC. Protein product: CASKGGGHGKNIQYF.

The chain recombines TRBV29-1 with TRBJ2-7; D is ambiguous. V lost 4 bases to trimming and J lost 1 base, with 8 bases between them. Germline-derived CDR1 and CDR2 are SQVTM and ANQGSEA. This CDR3 has 12 residues. CDR3 nucleotides: TGCAGCGTTGCCACCGGGTCCTACGAGCAGTACTTC. Amino acids: CSVATGSYEQYF.

This rearrangement joins TRBV28 to TRBJ2-2, with D possibly matching TRBD2 (5 bases). Germline V CDR1 and CDR2: MDHEN, SYDVKM. Trimming took 2 bases from V and 15 from J, leaving 10 bases between them. The CDR3 sequence is 11 residues long. CDR3 bases: TGTGCCAGCAGTTTAGGACTGTCGATGTTTTTT. Protein: CASSLGLSMFF.

This chain connects TRBV18 to TRBJ1-1, with D possibly matching TRBD1 (5 bases). Between the trimmed V and J ends, which lost 4 bases and 3 bases, there was a span of 15 bases. This CDR3 is 15 amino acids long. Germline-derived CDR1 and CDR2 are KGHSH and LQKENI. As DNA, the CDR3 is TGTGCCAGCTCACTTACCAGGGTGACCGACACTGAAGCTTTCTTT. As protein: CASSLTRVTDTEAFF.

The chain links TRBV4-1 to TRBJ1-3, with no clear D. V dropped 1 base and J dropped 6 bases, with 25 bases sitting between them. The CDR3 is made up of 19 amino acids. From germline, CDR1 is MGHRA and CDR2 YSYEKL. CDR3 coding DNA: TGCGCCAGCAGCCAAGGTTTAAGTGCATCGGGTGTTTTTGCAAACACCATATATTTT. As protein: CASSQGLSASGVFANTIYF.